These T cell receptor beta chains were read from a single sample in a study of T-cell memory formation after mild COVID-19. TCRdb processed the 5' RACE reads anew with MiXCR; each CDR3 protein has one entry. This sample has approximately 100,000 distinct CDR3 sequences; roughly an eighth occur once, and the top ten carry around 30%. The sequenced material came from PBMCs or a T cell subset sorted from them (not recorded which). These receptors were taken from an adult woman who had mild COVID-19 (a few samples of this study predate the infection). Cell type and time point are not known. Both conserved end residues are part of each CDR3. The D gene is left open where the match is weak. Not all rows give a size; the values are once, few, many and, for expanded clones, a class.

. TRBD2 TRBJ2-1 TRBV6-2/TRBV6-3 TGTGCAAGCAGTTCCAGCGGGGGGCCCTACAATGAGCAGTTCTTC CASSSSGGPYNEQFF
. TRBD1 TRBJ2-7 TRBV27 TGTGCCAGCAGAACAGCGGGCACAGGGGGCGAGTACTTC CASRTAGTGGEYF
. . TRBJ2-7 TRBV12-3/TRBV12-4 TGTGCCAGCAGATTTGGAGGGGGCTACGAGCAGTACTTC CASRFGGGYEQYF
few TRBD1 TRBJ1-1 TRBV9 TGTGCCAGCAGCCAGGGGGGTATAACTGAAGCTTTCTTT CASSQGGITEAFF
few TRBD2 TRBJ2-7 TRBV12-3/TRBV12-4 TGTGCCAGCAGTTTATCCGCCGCGGGAGGACCAGAGCAGTACTTC CASSLSAAGGPEQYF
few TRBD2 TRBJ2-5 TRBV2 TGTGCCAGCAGTGATCCCCTAGCGGCTCGGGAGACCCAGTACTTC CASSDPLAARETQYF
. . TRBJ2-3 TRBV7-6 TGTGCCAGCAGCTTTACGTGGGGAATCACAGATACGCAGTATTTT CASSFTWGITDTQYF
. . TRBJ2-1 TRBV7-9 TGTGCCAGCAGCGCGACCCTTAAGAGTGAGCAGTTCTTC CASSATLKSEQFF
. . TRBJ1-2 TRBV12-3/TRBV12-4 TGTGCCAGCAGTTTTGGTGGGGGGGACTATGGCTACACCTTC CASSFGGGDYGYTF
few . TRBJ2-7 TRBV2 TGTGCCAGCGGGGAGACATCCTACGAGCAGTACTTC CASGETSYEQYF
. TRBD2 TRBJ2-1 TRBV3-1 TGTGCCAGCAGCCATCGACTAGCGGGGTACAATGAGCAGTTCTTC CASSHRLAGYNEQFF
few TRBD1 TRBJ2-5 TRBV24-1 TGTGCCACCAGTGATTTTGACAGGGGGCAGGGGGAGACCCAGTACTTC CATSDFDRGQGETQYF
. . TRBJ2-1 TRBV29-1 TGCAGCGTGACGGACAGAGGCTACAATGAGCAGTTCTTC CSVTDRGYNEQFF
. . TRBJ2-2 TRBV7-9 TGTGCCAGCAGCTCGCGGGCGTCCTTCTTCACCGGGGAGCTGTTTTTT CASSSRASFFTGELFF
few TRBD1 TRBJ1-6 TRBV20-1 TGCAGTGCTTTCGACAGGGGCCTTTCACCCCTCCACTTT CSAFDRGLSPLHF
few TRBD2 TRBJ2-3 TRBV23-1 TGCGCCAGCAGCCAATCCCCCCATAGCGGGAGAGGCACAGATACGCAGTATTTT CASSQSPHSGRGTDTQYF
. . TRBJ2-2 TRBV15 TGTGCCACCAGCAGAGACCGGGAAAACACCGGGGAGCTGTTTTTT CATSRDRENTGELFF
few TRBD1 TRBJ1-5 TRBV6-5 TGTGCCAGCAGCCCGGGTCCACAGGGGATCAATCAGCCCCAGCATTTT CASSPGPQGINQPQHF
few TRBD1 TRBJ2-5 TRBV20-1 TGCAGTGCCCCGGACAGGCAAGAGACCCAGTACTTC CSAPDRQETQYF
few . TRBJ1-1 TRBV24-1 TGTGCCACCAGTCCGAGGGGGAACACTGAAGCTTTCTTT CATSPRGNTEAFF
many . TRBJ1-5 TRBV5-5 TGTGCCAGCAGCTTGGGAGGGAGCGGGAGCAATCAGCCCCAGCATTTT CASSLGGSGSNQPQHF
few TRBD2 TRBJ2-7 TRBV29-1 TGCAGCGTTGAACGACTAGCGGGAGGAAAGGGATCCTCCTACGAGCAGTACTTC CSVERLAGGKGSSYEQYF
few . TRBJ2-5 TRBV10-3 TGTGCCATCAGCCAGACAGTGATCCAAGAGACCCAGTACTTC CAISQTVIQETQYF
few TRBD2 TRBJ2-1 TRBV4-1 TGCGCCAGCAGCCAGTGGCTAGCGGGGCCTCACAATGAGCAGTTCTTC CASSQWLAGPHNEQFF
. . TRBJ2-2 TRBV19 TGTGCCTCCCAAGGGGCCGGGGAGCTGTTTTTT CASQGAGELFF
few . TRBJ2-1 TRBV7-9 TGTGCCAGCAGCTTAGGGGCAATAAGCGTGGGACATGAGCAGTTCTTC CASSLGAISVGHEQFF
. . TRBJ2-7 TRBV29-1 TGCAGCGTTGAGGGGTCCCAGAGCTCCTACGAGCAGTACTTC CSVEGSQSSYEQYF
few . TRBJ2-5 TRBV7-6 TGTGCCAGCAGCTCCACAGGAAAAGAGACCCAGTACTTC CASSSTGKETQYF
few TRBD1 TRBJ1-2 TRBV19 TGTGCCAGTAACCCCGAGACAGGGAGAGGGGGTAACTATGGCTACACCTTC CASNPETGRGGNYGYTF
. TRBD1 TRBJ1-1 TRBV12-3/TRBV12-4 TGTGCCAGCAGCCCAGGGGGCAGCTCTGAAGCTTTCTTT CASSPGGSSEAFF
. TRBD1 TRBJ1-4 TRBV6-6 TGTGCCAGCAGCATATACAGGGGCGACGGTGAAAAACTGTTTTTT CASSIYRGDGEKLFF
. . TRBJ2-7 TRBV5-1 TGCGCCATCAGTCGGACATCCTCCTACGAGCAGTACTTC CAISRTSSYEQYF
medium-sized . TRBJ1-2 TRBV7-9 TGTGCCAGCAGCTCCGACAGTGTCAACTATGGCTACACCTTC CASSSDSVNYGYTF
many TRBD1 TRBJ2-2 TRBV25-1 TGTGCCAGCAGCCCTGGGACAGGGGGCACCGGGGAGCTGTTTTTT CASSPGTGGTGELFF
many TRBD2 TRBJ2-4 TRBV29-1 TGCAGCGGTATCAGGGGGCTAGCGGGGGGAAACATTCAGTACTTC CSGIRGLAGGNIQYF
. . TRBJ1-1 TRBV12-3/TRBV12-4 TGTGCCAGCAGTTTGGGCGGGGGGAGCCAGGCTGAAGCTTTCTTT CASSLGGGSQAEAFF
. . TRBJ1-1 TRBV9 TGTGCCAGCAGCGTAGTAGGGGGAGCTGAAGCTTTCTTT CASSVVGGAEAFF
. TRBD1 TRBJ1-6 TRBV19 TGTGCCAGTACTTTGGGACAGGGTGGTTCACCCCTCCACTTT CASTLGQGGSPLHF
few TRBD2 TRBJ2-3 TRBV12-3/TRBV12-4 TGTGCCAGCAGTTCCTGGACTAGCGGGGGCTCCCGACCCACAGATACGCAGTATTTT CASSSWTSGGSRPTDTQYF
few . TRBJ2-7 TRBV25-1 TGTGCCAGCAGTGCTGGACTACTGTCCGAGCAGTACTTC CASSAGLLSEQYF
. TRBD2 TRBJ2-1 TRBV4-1 TGCGCCAGCAGCCAAGGAGGGGAGCGGGGGGCCTACAATGAGCAGTTCTTC CASSQGGERGAYNEQFF
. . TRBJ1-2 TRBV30 TGTGCCTGGAGGGGCTTGAGACGTGGCTACACCTTC CAWRGLRRGYTF
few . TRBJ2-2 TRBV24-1 TGTGCCACCAGTCCAGGGAGAGACACCGGGGAGCTGTTTTTT CATSPGRDTGELFF
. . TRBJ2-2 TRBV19 TGTGCCAGTAGTTGGGGACTGGAGTACACCGGGGAGCTGTTTTTT CASSWGLEYTGELFF
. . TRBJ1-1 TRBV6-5 TGTGCCAGCAGTTACGCCGGGAGCATGAACACTGAAGCTTTCTTT CASSYAGSMNTEAFF
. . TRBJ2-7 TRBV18 TGTGCCAGCCCGCGGTTCGACAGAGATCCTTACGAGCAGTACTTC CASPRFDRDPYEQYF
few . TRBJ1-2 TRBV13 TGTGCCAGCAGCCCTACGTCTAATCGGGACCACCACTATGGCTACACCTTC CASSPTSNRDHHYGYTF